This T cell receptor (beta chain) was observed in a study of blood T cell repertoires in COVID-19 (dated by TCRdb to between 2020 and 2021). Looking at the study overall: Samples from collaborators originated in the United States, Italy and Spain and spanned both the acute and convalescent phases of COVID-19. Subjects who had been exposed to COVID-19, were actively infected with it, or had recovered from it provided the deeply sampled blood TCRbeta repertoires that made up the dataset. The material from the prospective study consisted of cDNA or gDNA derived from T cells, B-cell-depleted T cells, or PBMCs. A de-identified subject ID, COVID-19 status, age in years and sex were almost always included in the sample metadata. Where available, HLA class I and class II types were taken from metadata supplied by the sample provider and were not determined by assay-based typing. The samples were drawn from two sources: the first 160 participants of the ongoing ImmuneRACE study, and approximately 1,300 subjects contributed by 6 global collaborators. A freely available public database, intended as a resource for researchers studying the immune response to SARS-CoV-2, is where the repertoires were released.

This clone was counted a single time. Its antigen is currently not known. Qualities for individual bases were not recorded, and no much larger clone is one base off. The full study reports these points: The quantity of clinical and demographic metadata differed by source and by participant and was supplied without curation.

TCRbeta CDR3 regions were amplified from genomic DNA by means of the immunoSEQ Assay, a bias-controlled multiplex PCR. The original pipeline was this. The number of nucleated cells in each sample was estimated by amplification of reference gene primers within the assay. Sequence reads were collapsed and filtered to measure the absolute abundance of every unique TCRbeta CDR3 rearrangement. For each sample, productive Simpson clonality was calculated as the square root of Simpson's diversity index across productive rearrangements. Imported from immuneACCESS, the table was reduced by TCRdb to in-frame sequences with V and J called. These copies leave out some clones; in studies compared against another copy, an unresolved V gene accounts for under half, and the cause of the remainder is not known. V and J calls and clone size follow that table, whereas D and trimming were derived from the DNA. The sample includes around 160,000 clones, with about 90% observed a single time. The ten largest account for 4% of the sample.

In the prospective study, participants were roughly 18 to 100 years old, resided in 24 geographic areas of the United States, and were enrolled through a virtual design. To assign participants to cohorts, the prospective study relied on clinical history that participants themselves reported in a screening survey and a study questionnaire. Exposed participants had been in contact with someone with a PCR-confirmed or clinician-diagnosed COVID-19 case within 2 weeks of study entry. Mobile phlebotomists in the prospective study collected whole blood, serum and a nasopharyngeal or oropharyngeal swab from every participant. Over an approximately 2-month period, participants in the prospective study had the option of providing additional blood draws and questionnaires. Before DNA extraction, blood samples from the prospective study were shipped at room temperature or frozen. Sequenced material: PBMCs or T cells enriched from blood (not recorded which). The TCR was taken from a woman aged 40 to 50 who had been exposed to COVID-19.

The CDR3 corresponds to CASSSGPNTEAFF. The DNA reads as follows: TGTGCCAGCAGTTCTGGGCCAAACACTGAAGCTTTCTTT. This chain is built from TRBV7-3 and TRBJ1-1; the D segment cannot be called with confidence. V drops 6 bases and J drops 2 bases, leaving 10 bases in between. From the cysteine through the phenylalanine, the CDR3 covers 13 amino acids. Of all the DNA, just the CDR3 is kept, 39 bases in frame from base 1. Looking up the germline V gene yields CDR1 SGHTA and CDR2 FQGTGA.